Included here is one T cell receptor (beta chain) sequence, with context. This record comes from a study of blood T cell repertoires in COVID-19. Study as a whole: Samples representing acute and convalescent COVID-19 were sourced from the United States, Italy and Spain. Sample material is recorded as cDNA or gDNA derived from T cells, B-cell-depleted T cells, or PBMCs.

Under the authors' procedure: Amplification of reference gene primers provided the estimated nucleated cell counts. Profiling relied on immunoSEQ multiplex PCR, and the TCRdb table lists in-frame clones only, not all of them. The DNA gave D and trimming, while V, J and clone size come from that table. Seen here are about 140,000 clones, 80% to 85% observed once, and the top ten hold approximately 4%. The CDR3 length is 15 residues. V lost 3 bases, J lost 0 bases, and 9 bases lay in between. CDR1 and CDR2 (germline): KGHSH, LQKENI. The specimen was peripheral blood. The rearrangement joins TRBV18 to TRBJ1-3; no definite D call. This clonotype was obtained from a woman aged 60-70 years with acute or convalescent COVID-19. CDR3 sequence: CASSPQDFSGNTIYF. CDR3 bases: TGTGCCAGCTCACCTCAGGATTTCTCTGGAAACACCATATATTTT.